This T cell receptor (beta chain) emerged from a study of T cells in tuberculosis. Study-level background: This South African cohort compared adolescents with or without latent tuberculosis against adults with active tuberculosis.

This CDR3 is built from 12 residues. Germline V CDR1 and CDR2: SNHLY, FYNNEI. Between the trimmed V and J ends, which lost 6 bases and 5 bases, there was a span of 10 bases. Data came from immunoSEQ multiplex PCR; TCRdb stores just in-frame clones and leaves some out. The table records around 10,000 clones, about 93% of them present only once. The sequence derives from an adult with tuberculosis. This chain connects TRBV2 to TRBJ1-2; TRBD1 is a possible D gene (5 bases). The specimen sequenced was PBMCs. In DNA, the CDR3 is TGTGCCAGCAGAACAGGCCTATATGGCTACACCTTC. This translates into CASRTGLYGYTF.